Listed below are T cell receptor beta chains from one sample, sequenced in a study of response to subunit inactivated influenza vaccine. TCRdb itself ran the RT-PCR reads through MiXCR, one entry per CDR3 protein. This sample has about 610,000 distinct CDR3 sequences, with 12% to 15% found just once. Sequences were derived from PBMCs from blood, sampled approximately 12 days after vaccination. The receptors derive from a man in his fifties who received an inactivated influenza vaccine. CDR3s include the opening cysteine and the closing phenylalanine or tryptophan. The D gene is left open where the match is weak. Only some rows state a clone size, as once, few, many or a class for expanded clones.

J gene	V gene	D gene	clone size	CDR3 DNA	CDR3 protein
TRBJ1-5	TRBV20-1	.	many	TGCAGTGCTAGAGTCTTTGCGGGGGCGGATCAGCCCCAGCATTTT	CSARVFAGADQPQHF
TRBJ2-7	TRBV7-2	TRBD1	.	TGTGCCAGCATGGGACAGTTCTACGAGCAGTACTTC	CASMGQFYEQYF
TRBJ2-3	TRBV20-1	TRBD2	.	TGCAGTGCTAGGTCTATGTCTCGGGGGGGCCCAATATCTAGCACAGATACGCAGTATTTT	CSARSMSRGGPISSTDTQYF
TRBJ2-7	TRBV27	.	few	TGTGCCAGCAGTTTAAAATTTACTAGCTACTACGAGCAGTACTTC	CASSLKFTSYYEQYF
TRBJ2-1	TRBV28	.	few	TGTGCCAGCAGTTTAACCGGTTTTCAATACAATGAGCAGTTCTTC	CASSLTGFQYNEQFF
TRBJ2-1	TRBV5-1	TRBD2	few	TGCGCCAGCAGCTTGAGGACTAGCGGGGCTCTAAATGAGCAGTTCTTC	CASSLRTSGALNEQFF
TRBJ2-7	TRBV9	.	.	TGTGCCAGCAGCACCGGGGACTCCGGCGAGCAGTACTTC	CASSTGDSGEQYF
TRBJ1-1	TRBV6-2/TRBV6-3	.	few	TGTGCCAGCAGTTACTACGGCAGGAACACTGAAGCTTTCTTT	CASSYYGRNTEAFF
TRBJ2-7	TRBV11-2	.	.	TGTGCCAGCACCCCGCGCAGGGAGACTCAAGAGCAGTACTTC	CASTPRRETQEQYF
TRBJ1-5	TRBV20-1	TRBD1	few	TGCAGTGCTAGAGAGCAGGGGGCAGGCAATCAGCCCCAGCATTTT	CSAREQGAGNQPQHF
TRBJ2-2	TRBV12-3/TRBV12-4	.	few	TGTGCCAGCAGTCCCAAGAACACCGGGGAGCTGTTTTTT	CASSPKNTGELFF
TRBJ1-1	TRBV28	TRBD1	.	TGTGCCAGCAGTTTATTCAGGGGGCGGAACACTGAAGCTTTCTTT	CASSLFRGRNTEAFF
TRBJ2-7	TRBV11-3	.	.	TGTGCCAGCAGTACGGGGGAGGCCATCTACGAGCAGTACTTC	CASSTGEAIYEQYF
TRBJ1-1	TRBV28	TRBD1	few	TGTGCCAGCAGTGACCCCGGGACAGGGGTTTTGGGCACTGAAGCTTTCTTT	CASSDPGTGVLGTEAFF
TRBJ2-2	TRBV7-9	.	many	TGTGCCAGCAGCTTAGGGGCCGCGAACACCGGGGAGCTGTTTTTT	CASSLGAANTGELFF
TRBJ2-7	TRBV19	.	few	TGTGCCAGTAGTGTGAGCAGGGGCTCCTACGAGCAGTACTTC	CASSVSRGSYEQYF